The source of this T cell receptor beta chain is a study of blood T cell repertoires in COVID-19. For the study at large: Spain, Italy and the United States supplied samples that represented acute and convalescent COVID-19.

This CDR3 contains 13 residues. Germline CDR1 is SNHLY and CDR2 is FYNNEI. Trimming cost V 6 bases and J 3 bases, with 9 bases left between them. Authors' methods: It was from reference gene primer amplification that nucleated cell counts were estimated. Sequencing used immunoSEQ multiplex PCR; TCRdb keeps in-frame clones, though not all of them. Clone size and the V and J calls come from that table; the DNA yielded D and trimming. The sample contains approximately 290,000 clones, 70% to 90% of which appear only once. Material: PBMCs or T cells enriched from blood (not recorded which). The genes are TRBV2 and TRBJ1-5; D may be TRBD1 (5 bases). The TCR comes from a woman aged 25 to 39 who had recovered from COVID-19. The CDR3 DNA follows: TGTGCCAGCAGATGGACAAACAATCAGCCCCAGCATTTT. Translated, it gives CASRWTNNQPQHF.